This T cell receptor beta chain was identified in a study of blood T cell repertoires in COVID-19 (dated by TCRdb to the early 2020s). For context, the study as a whole: The collaborator samples originated in the United States, Italy and Spain and spanned the acute and convalescent phases of COVID-19. Nearly every sample came with metadata listing a de-identified subject ID, COVID-19 status, age in years and sex. The repertoires were released in a freely available public database meant as a resource for research on the immune response to SARS-CoV-2. Where available, HLA class I and class II types were obtained from metadata supplied by the sample provider rather than from assay-based typing. The prospective study material was composed of cDNA or gDNA derived from T cells, B-cell-depleted T cells, or PBMCs. Samples came from the ongoing ImmuneRACE study (first 160 participants) plus 1,254 subjects from 6 global collaborators. Subjects who had been exposed to COVID-19, were actively infected with it, or had recovered from it provided the deeply sampled blood TCRbeta repertoires that made up the dataset. Results and caveats for the whole study, not just this receptor: The amount of clinical and demographic metadata varied by source and participant and was provided uncurated.

The immunoSEQ Assay, a bias-controlled multiplex PCR, was used to amplify TCRbeta CDR3 regions from genomic DNA. Regarding the original processing steps: Within the assay, amplification of reference gene primers was used to estimate how many nucleated cells each sample contained. To quantify the absolute abundance of each unique TCRbeta CDR3 rearrangement, sequence reads were collapsed and filtered. Productive Simpson clonality was computed per sample as the square root of Simpson's diversity index over productive rearrangements. TCRdb re-hosts the immuneACCESS table, in-frame sequences only. Its copies lack some clones; in the studies checked, an unresolved V gene accounts for under half of them, and the cause for the rest is not known. V, J and clone size are those of that table, while D and trimming were read from the DNA. The sample table holds about 170,000 clones, of which about 82% were seen once. About 8.8% of the sample is in the top ten clones.

One collaborating source in Seattle enrolled patients while the patients were actively infected and followed the patients over time throughout the course of disease. Each collaborating institution followed its own protocols to collect whole blood in K2EDTA tubes. For TCRbeta analysis, collaborator samples were shipped as frozen whole blood, as isolated PBMCs, or as DNA extracted from either sample type. To note about this clone: What antigen it recognizes has not been identified. Base qualities are not provided; no much larger clone lies one nucleotide away.

The source material was peripheral blood. This clonotype originated in an elderly woman with COVID-19, enrolled during active disease.

The CDR3 region: CASSPNEGGTSPLHF. The DNA sequence is given as TGTGCCAGCTCACCAAATGAAGGCGGTACTTCACCCCTCCACTTT. The receptor chain draws on TRBV18 and TRBJ1-6, with the D segment identity uncertain. Cut back by 2 bases and 9 bases, the V and J ends lie 14 bases apart. CDR3 length: 15 amino acids, cysteine to phenylalanine. Only the CDR3 DNA stays, 45 bases, in frame from base 1. The germline V gene sets CDR1 to KGHSH and CDR2 to LQKENI.